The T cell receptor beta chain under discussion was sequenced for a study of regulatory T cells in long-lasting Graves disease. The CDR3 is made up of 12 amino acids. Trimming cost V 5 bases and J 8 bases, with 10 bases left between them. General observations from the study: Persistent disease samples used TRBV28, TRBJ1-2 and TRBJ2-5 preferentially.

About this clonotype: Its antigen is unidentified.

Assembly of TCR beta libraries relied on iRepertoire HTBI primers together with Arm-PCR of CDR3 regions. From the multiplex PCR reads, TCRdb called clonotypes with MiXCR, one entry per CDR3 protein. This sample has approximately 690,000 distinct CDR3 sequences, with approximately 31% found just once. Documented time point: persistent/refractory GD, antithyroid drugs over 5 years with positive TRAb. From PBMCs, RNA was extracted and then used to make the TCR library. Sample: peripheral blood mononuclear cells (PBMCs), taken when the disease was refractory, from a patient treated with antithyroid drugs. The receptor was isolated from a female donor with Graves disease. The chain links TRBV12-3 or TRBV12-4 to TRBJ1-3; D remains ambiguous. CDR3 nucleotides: TGTGCCAGCAGTGCCCGTGACCACACCATATATTTT. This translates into CASSARDHTIYF.